These T cell receptor beta chains were read from a single sample in a study of blood T cell repertoires in COVID-19. Repertoires were generated with immunoSEQ multiplex PCR, while TCRdb's copy carries only in-frame clones and drops some. Among about 40,000 clones listed, 70% to 90% were seen once. The sequenced material came from peripheral blood. The receptors originated from a man in his forties or fifties with active COVID-19. Both conserved end residues are part of each CDR3. D genes are given only for firm matches.

CDR3	DNA	V	J	D
CASSLRTYYGYTF	TGTGCCAGCAGCTTACGGACATACTATGGCTACACCTTC	TRBV5-4	TRBJ1-2	NA
CASSRKMDQGANETEAFF	TGTGCCAGCAGTAGAAAAATGGATCAGGGGGCGAATGAAACTGAAGCTTTCTTT	TRBV21-1	TRBJ1-1	NA
CATSATSGSIFNEQFF	TGTGCCACCAGCGCAACTAGCGGGAGTATATTCAATGAGCAGTTCTTC	TRBV15	TRBJ2-1	TRBD2
CASSLRDRGLRETQYF	TGTGCCAGCAGCCTCCGGGACAGGGGGCTTCGGGAGACCCAGTACTTC	TRBV7-8	TRBJ2-5	TRBD1
CASSSNPGWAPGDGYTF	TGTGCCAGCAGTTCAAACCCCGGGTGGGCACCAGGGGATGGCTACACCTTC	TRBV27	TRBJ1-2	NA
CASNQRDRGWEEQYF	TGTGCCAGTAATCAAAGGGACAGGGGTTGGGAAGAGCAGTACTTC	TRBV19	TRBJ2-7	TRBD1
CASRTRGDINTEAFF	TGTGCCAGTAGAACCCGGGGGGATATCAACACTGAAGCTTTCTTT	TRBV19	TRBJ1-1	NA
CASSPGLLYEQYF	TGTGCCAGCAGTCCCGGACTCCTATACGAGCAGTACTTC	TRBV6-5	TRBJ2-7	NA
CASSPGFKVLMVRGTEAFF	TGCGCCAGCAGTCCAGGTTTTAAGGTCTTGATGGTTAGGGGAACTGAAGCTTTCTTT	TRBV5-1	TRBJ1-1	NA
CASSEVAEGAEKLFF	TGTGCCAGCAGTGAGGTCGCGGAGGGGGCTGAAAAACTGTTTTTT	TRBV6-4	TRBJ1-4	TRBD1
CASSSDRRGNYGYTF	TGCGCCAGCAGCTCGGACAGGAGGGGTAACTATGGCTACACCTTC	TRBV5-1	TRBJ1-2	TRBD1